These T cell receptor beta chains were read from a single sample in a study of CD8+CD57+ T cells in acquired aplastic anemia. TCRdb independently ran MiXCR on the reads; one entry per CDR3 protein. The sample has 86,000 or so distinct CDR3 sequences; under 50% are singletons. Sequences were obtained from sorted CD4+, CD8+, or CD8+CD57+ T cells (not recorded which) from PBMCs. The receptors were sampled from a human donor in good health, serving as a control. Both conserved end residues are part of each CDR3. D genes are given only for firm matches. A row's size may be missing; if present it is once, few, many or a size class.

TRBV11-2	TRBJ1-6	.	many	TGTGCCAGCAGCTCAACAGGGAGAGGAACCCTTAATTCACCCCTCCACTTT	CASSSTGRGTLNSPLHF
TRBV29-1	TRBJ2-5	.	few	TGCAGTTTTGAGGGACTTCTTCAAGAGACCCAGTACTTC	CSFEGLLQETQYF
TRBV30	TRBJ1-5	.	few	TGTGCCTGGAGTGACAGTGGGACCTCGCGAACCCAGCATTTT	CAWSDSGTSRTQHF
TRBV19	TRBJ2-5	TRBD2	.	TGTGCCAGTAGTCCCACCGCGGGGGGGGAGACCCAGTACTTC	CASSPTAGGETQYF
TRBV7-9	TRBJ2-7	.	.	TGTGCCAGCAGCCTTGGACAAACTTCCTACGAGCAGTACTTC	CASSLGQTSYEQYF
TRBV6-2/TRBV6-3	TRBJ2-1	.	few	TGTGCCAGCAGTTACCAAGGGTTGGTGAGGGGCTACAATGAGCAGTTCTTC	CASSYQGLVRGYNEQFF
TRBV2	TRBJ2-7	.	.	TGTGCCAGCAGTGAGGCCCCGGGGAACGAGCAGTACTTC	CASSEAPGNEQYF
TRBV20-1	TRBJ2-5	.	many	TGCAGTGCTAGAGGGTTGGACTCCCAAGAGACCCAGTACTTC	CSARGLDSQETQYF
TRBV20-1	TRBJ1-2	TRBD1	.	TGCAGTGCTGTGACAGGGGCTGGGATCTATGGCTACACCTTC	CSAVTGAGIYGYTF
TRBV5-6	TRBJ2-3	.	.	TGTGCCAGCAGCTTTGGCGTAGATACGCAGTATTTT	CASSFGVDTQYF
TRBV9	TRBJ2-5	TRBD2	.	TGTGCCAGCAGCGTAGGCACTAGCGGGGGCGCGGAAGAGACCCAGTACTTC	CASSVGTSGGAEETQYF
TRBV12-3/TRBV12-4	TRBJ1-3	.	many	TGTGCCAGCAGTTTCGGCGGAAACACCATATATTTT	CASSFGGNTIYF
TRBV5-1	TRBJ2-1	TRBD2	.	TGCGCCAGCAGCTTGGGGCTAGCGGGAGTCCTGTGGGGGAAGTACAATGAGCAGTTCTTC	CASSLGLAGVLWGKYNEQFF